Following are 3 T cell receptor beta chains from one sample sequenced in a study of CD8 T cells in ankylosing spondylitis. TCRdb re-called the 5' RACE reads through MiXCR, storing one row per CDR3 protein. The sample shows over 100,000 distinct CDR3 sequences, over 9.5% of them seen only once. The sequencing sample was made of blood, either unsorted or a sorted T cell fraction (not recorded which). All receptors come from a female donor with ankylosing spondylitis or in good health (not recorded which).

This clonotype appeared many times. The V gene is TRBV5-1, the J gene TRBJ1-6; a weak D match, TRBD1 (5 bases). The CDR3 is made up of 14 amino acids. Trimming removed 7 bases at V and 5 bases at J, with 13 bases between. CDR1 and CDR2 (germline): SGHRS, YFSETQ. The CDR3 DNA sequence: TGCGCCAGCGGCGCGGGGCAAGATAATTCACCCCTCCACTTT. Its protein is CASGAGQDNSPLHF.

This clonotype was recorded at least ten times. This sequence joins TRBV28 and TRBJ2-2, with D unresolved. V gave up 7 bases and J gave up 3 bases, with 9 bases separating them. The CDR3 sequence is 13 residues long. Germline V CDR1 and CDR2: MDHEN, SYDVKM. CDR3 sequence reads: CASTTAYTGELFF. DNA of the CDR3: TGTGCCAGCACCACTGCCTACACCGGGGAGCTGTTTTTT.

This clonotype was seen ten or more times. This chain's CDR3 is CASSRDRGYGYTF. In nucleotides, the CDR3 is TGTGCCAGCAGCCGGGACAGGGGTTATGGCTACACCTTC. The chain joins TRBV3-1 to TRBJ1-2; 10 bases line up with TRBD1. Looked up from germline, CDR1 is LGHDT and CDR2 is YNNKEL (reference sequence). V dropped 4 bases and J dropped 5; count of bases not matched to a gene: 1. The CDR3 is 13 amino acids.